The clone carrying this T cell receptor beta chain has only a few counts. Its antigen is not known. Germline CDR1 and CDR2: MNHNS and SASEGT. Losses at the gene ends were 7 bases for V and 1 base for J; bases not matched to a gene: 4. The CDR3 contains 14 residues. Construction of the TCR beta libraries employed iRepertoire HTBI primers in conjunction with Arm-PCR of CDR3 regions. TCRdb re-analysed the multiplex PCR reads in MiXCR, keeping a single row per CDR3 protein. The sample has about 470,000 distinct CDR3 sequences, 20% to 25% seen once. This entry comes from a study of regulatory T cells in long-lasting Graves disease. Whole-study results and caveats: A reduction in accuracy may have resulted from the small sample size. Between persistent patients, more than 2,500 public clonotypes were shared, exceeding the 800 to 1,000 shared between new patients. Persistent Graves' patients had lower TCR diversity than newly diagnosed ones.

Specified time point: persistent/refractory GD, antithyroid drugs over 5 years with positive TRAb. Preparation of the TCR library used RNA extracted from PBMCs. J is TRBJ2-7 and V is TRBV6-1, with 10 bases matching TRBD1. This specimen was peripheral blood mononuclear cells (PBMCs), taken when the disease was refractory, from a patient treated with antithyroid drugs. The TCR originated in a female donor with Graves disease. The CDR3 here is CASNLDRGSYEQYF. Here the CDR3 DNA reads TGTGCCAGCAACCTGGACAGGGGGTCCTACGAGCAGTACTTC.